This TCR beta chain came from a study of cytomegalovirus exposure and HLA in healthy donors. In the case of this clone: Its antigen is unidentified.

CDR3 length equals 13 residues. The germline V and J ends were trimmed by 7 bases and 1 base, with 10 bases remaining between them. The V gene's germline CDR1 is SGHTA and CDR2 FQGNSA. PCR amplification relied on 60 Vbeta primers (plus 13 Jbeta primers). The table came from immunoSEQ multiplex PCR; TCRdb's copy has only in-frame clones and leaves some out. In the table there are 100,000 to 150,000 clones, approximately 78% of which are singletons. Study-level results: Several of the most significant clusters were apparently associated with common viral pathogens in a later analysis.

The V and J genes are TRBV7-2 and TRBJ1-1; D remains ambiguous. The specimen sequenced was PBMCs. This sequence originates from a human donor in good health. The CDR3 loop reads CASTTRENTEAFF. The CDR3 nucleotides are TGTGCCAGCACCACGAGGGAGAACACTGAAGCTTTCTTT.